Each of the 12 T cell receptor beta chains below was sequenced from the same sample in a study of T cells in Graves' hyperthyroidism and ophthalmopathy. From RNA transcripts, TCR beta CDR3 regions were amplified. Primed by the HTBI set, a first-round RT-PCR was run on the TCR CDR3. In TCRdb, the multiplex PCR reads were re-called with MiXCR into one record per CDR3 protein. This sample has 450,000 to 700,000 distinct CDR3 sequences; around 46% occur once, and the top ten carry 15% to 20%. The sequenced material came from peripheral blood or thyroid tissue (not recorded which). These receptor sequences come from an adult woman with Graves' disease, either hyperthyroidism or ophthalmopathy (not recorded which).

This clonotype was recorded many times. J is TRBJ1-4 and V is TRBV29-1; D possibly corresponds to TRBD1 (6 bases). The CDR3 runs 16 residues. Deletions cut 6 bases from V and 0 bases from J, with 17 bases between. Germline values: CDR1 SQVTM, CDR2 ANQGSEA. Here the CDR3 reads CSVLTTGDATNEKLFF. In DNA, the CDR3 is TGCAGCGTCCTCACGACAGGAGATGCAACTAATGAAAAACTGTTTTTT.

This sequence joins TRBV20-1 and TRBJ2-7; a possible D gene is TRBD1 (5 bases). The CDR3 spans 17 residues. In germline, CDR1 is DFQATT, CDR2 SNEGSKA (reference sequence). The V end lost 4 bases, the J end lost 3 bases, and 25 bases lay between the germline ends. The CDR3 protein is CSANPASGQGSNYEQYF. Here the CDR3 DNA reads TGCAGTGCTAACCCCGCTAGTGGGCAGGGATCCAACTACGAGCAGTACTTC.

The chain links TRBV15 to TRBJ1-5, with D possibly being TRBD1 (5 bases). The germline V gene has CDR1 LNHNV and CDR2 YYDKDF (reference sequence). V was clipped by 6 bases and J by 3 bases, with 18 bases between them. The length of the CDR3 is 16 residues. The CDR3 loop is CATRDAGTYINQPQHF. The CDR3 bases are TGTGCCACCAGGGACGCTGGGACTTACATCAATCAGCCCCAGCATTTT.

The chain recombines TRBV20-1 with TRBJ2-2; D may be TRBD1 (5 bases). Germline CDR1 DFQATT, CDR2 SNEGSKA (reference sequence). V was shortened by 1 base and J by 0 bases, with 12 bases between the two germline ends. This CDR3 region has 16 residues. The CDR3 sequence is CSARGSGPSNTGELFF. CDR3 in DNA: TGCAGTGCTAGAGGGTCAGGGCCTTCGAACACCGGGGAGCTGTTTTTT.

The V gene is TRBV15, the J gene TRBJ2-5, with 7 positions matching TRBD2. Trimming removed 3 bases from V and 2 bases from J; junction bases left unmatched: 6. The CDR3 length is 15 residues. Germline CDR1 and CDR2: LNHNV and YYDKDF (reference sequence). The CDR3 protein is CATSSFGGTQETQYF. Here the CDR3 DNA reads TGTGCCACCAGCAGCTTCGGGGGGACTCAAGAGACCCAGTACTTC.

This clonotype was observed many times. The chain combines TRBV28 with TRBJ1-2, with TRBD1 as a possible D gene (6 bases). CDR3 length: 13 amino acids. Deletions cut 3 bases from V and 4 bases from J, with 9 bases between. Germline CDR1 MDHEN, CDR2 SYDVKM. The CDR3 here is CASSFRDIYGYTF. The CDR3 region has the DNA TGTGCCAGCAGTTTCAGGGACATCTATGGCTACACCTTC.

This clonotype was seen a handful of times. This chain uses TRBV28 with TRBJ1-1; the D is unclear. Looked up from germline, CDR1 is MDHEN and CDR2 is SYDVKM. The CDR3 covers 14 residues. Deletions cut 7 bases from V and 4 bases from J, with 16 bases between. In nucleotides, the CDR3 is TGTGCCAGCAATTTGGACGTTAGCGTCACTGAAGCTTTCTTT. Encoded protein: CASNLDVSVTEAFF.

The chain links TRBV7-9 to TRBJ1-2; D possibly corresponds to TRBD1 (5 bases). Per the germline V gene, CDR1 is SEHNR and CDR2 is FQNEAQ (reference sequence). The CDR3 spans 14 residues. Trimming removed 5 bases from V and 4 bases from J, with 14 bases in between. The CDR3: CASSQGEGPYGYTF. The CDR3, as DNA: TGTGCCAGCAGCCAAGGGGAGGGTCCCTATGGCTACACCTTC.

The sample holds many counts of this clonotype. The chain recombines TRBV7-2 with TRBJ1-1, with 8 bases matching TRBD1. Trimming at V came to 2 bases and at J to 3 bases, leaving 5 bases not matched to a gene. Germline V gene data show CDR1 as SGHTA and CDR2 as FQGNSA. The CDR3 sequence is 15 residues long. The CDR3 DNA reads TGTGCCAGCAGCTTAAACAGGGGGGGGGACACTGAAGCTTTCTTT. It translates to CASSLNRGGDTEAFF.

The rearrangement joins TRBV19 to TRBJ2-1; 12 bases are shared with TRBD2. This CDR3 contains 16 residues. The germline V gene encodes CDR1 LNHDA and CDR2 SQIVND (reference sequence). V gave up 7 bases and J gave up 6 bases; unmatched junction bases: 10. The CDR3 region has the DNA TGTGCCAGTACATCACTGGCTAGCGGGAGGGTCAATGAGCAGTTCTTC. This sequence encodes CASTSLASGRVNEQFF.

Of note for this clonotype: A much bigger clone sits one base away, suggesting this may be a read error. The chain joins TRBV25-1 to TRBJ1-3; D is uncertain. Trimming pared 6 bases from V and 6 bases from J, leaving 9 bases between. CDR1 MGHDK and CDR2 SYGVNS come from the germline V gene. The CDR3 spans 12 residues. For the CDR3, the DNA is TGTGCCAGCAGCCCCACGGAAAACACCATATATTTT. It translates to CASSPTENTIYF.

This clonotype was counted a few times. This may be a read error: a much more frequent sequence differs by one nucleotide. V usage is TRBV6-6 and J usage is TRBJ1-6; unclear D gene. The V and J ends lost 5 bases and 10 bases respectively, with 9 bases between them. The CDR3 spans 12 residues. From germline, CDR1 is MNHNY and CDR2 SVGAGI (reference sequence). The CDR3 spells CASSTGPSPLHF. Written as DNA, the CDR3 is TGTGCCAGCAGTACCGGCCCGTCACCCCTCCACTTT.